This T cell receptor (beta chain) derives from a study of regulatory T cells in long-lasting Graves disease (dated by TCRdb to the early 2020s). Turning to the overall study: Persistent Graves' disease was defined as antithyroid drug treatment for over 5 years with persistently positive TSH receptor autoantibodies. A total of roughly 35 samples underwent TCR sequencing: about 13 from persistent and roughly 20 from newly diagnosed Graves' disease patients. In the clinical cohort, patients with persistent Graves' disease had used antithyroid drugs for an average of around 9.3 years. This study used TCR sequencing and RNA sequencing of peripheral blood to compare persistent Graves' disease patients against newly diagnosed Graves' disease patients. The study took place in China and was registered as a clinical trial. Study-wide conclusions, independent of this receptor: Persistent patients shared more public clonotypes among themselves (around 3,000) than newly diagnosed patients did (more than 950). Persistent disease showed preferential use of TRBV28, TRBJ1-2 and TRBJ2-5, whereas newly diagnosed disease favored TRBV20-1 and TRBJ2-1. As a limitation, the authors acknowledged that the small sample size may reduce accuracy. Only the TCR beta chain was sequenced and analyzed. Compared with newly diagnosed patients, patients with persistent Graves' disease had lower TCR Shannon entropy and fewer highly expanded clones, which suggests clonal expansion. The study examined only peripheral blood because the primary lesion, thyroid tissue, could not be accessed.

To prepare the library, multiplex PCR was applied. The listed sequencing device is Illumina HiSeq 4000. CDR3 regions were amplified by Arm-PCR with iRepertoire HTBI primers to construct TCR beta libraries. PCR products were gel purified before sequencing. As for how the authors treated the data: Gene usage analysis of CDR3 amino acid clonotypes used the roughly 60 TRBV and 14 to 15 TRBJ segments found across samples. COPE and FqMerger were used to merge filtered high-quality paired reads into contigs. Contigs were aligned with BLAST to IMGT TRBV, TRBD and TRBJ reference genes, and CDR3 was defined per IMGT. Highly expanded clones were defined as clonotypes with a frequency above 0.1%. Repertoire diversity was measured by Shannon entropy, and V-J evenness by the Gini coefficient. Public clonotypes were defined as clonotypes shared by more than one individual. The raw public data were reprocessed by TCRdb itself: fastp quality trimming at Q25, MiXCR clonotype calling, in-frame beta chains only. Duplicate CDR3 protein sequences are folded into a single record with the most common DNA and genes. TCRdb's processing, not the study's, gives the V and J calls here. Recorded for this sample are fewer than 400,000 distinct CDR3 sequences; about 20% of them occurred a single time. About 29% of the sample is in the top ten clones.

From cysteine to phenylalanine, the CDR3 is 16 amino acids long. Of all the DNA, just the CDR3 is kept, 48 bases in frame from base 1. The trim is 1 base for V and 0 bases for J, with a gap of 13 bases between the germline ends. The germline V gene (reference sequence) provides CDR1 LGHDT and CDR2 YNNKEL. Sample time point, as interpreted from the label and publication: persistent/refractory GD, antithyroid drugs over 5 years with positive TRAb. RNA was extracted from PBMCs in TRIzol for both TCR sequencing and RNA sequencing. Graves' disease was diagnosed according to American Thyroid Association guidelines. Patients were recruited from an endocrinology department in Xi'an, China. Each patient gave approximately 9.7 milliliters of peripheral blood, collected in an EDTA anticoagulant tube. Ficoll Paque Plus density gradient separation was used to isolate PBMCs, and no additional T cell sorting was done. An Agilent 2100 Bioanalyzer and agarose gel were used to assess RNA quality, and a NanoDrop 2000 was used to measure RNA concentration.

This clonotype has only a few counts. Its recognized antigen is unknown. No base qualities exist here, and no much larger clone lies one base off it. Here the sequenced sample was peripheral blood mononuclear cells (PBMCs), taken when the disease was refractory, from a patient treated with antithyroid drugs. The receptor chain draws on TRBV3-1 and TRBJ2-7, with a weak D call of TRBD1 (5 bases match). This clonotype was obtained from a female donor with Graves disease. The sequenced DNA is TGTGCCAGCAGCCAAGGCCCGGACACGGGCTCCTACGAGCAGTACTTC. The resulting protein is CASSQGPDTGSYEQYF.